What follows are 23 T cell receptor beta chains derived from one specimen sequenced in a study of radiotherapy plus CTLA-4 blockade in lung cancer. Method: immunoSEQ multiplex PCR; TCRdb's copy keeps in-frame clones and lacks some. The sample yields tens of thousands of clones, roughly four fifths seen once. The input for sequencing was peripheral blood, taken from a patient treated with radiotherapy plus ipilimumab. All receptors derive from a human donor with non-small cell lung cancer who had stable disease on radiotherapy plus ipilimumab.

This chain joins TRBV10-1 and TRBJ2-1; perhaps TRBD2 as D (5 bases). V was pared by 3 bases and J by 4 bases, with 10 bases between. The germline V gene encodes CDR1 WNHNN and CDR2 SYGVQD (reference sequence). The CDR3 is 14 residues long. In DNA, the CDR3 is TGCGCCAGCAGTGACCCGGGATCGTACAATGAGCAGTTCTTC. It translates to CASSDPGSYNEQFF.

The chain combines TRBV6-5 with TRBJ2-5; 8 bases fit TRBD2. The CDR3 has 14 residues. Unmatched junction bases numbered 9, after V lost 8 bases and J lost 4 bases. Germline CDR1 MNHEY, CDR2 SVGAGI. This chain's CDR3 is CASLESGGGETQYF. The DNA for the CDR3 is TGTGCCAGCCTGGAATCGGGGGGGGGAGAGACCCAGTACTTC.

The chain has TRBV18 and TRBJ2-2; 9 nucleotides match TRBD1. In germline, CDR1 is KGHSH, CDR2 LQKENI. The length of the CDR3 is 15 residues. Germline trimming cut 3 bases from V and 5 bases from J; bases unmatched to any gene: 4. CDR3 DNA sequence: TGTGCCAGCTCACCCTCTGACAGGGGGACCGGGGAGCTGTTTTTT. Translating it yields CASSPSDRGTGELFF. The whole variable domain, filled in from reference TRBV18 and TRBJ2-2, reads NAGVMQNPRHLVRRRGQEARLRCSPMKGHSHVYWYRQLPEEGLKFMVYLQKENIIDESGMPKERFSAEFPKEGPSILRIQQVVRGDSAAYFCASSPSDRGTGELFFGEGSRLTVL.

The V call is TRBV5-1, the J call TRBJ2-1, with 7 bases identical to TRBD1. CDR3 length: 12 residues. Trimming removed 4 bases from V and 9 bases from J; junction bases left unmatched: 4. Germline loops: CDR1 SGHRS, CDR2 YFSETQ. CDR3 residues: CASSRTGLEQFF. For the CDR3, the DNA is TGCGCCAGCAGCCGGACAGGCCTTGAGCAGTTCTTC.

The chain joins TRBV18 to TRBJ1-6; D is unclear. This CDR3 is built from 13 residues. Trimming removed 3 bases at V and 7 bases at J, with 7 bases between. CDR1 is KGHSH and CDR2 is LQKENI in the germline V gene. This CDR3 is CASSPGGNSPLHF. For the CDR3, the DNA is TGTGCCAGCTCACCGGGAGGGAATTCACCCCTCCACTTT.

This chain joins TRBV7-2 and TRBJ2-7; D gene ambiguous. The CDR3 is 12 amino acids. Germline CDR1 SGHTA, CDR2 FQGNSA. Trimming took off 3 bases at V and 10 bases at J, with 13 bases between the two ends. CDR3 sequence reads: CASSFPPGRQYF. The CDR3 DNA sequence: TGTGCCAGCAGCTTCCCCCCCGGACGCCAGTACTTC.

The chain joins TRBV9 to TRBJ1-1; D gene ambiguous. Germline assignment: CDR1 SGDLS and CDR2 YYNGEE. The CDR3 contains 16 residues. V lost 4 bases to trimming and J lost 1 base, with 17 bases between them. CDR3: CASSRIERQPNTEAFF. The CDR3 DNA is TGTGCCAGCAGCCGGATAGAGAGACAACCGAACACTGAAGCTTTCTTT.

The V call is TRBV7-2, the J call TRBJ1-3; D is unresolved. From germline, CDR1 is SGHTA and CDR2 FQGNSA. The V and J ends lost 5 bases and 4 bases respectively, with 18 bases between them. The CDR3 contains 16 residues. This CDR3 is CASSHEVTVAGNTIYF. The DNA of the CDR3 is TGTGCCAGCAGCCACGAGGTCACCGTAGCAGGAAACACCATATATTTT. The full variable domain, in which reference TRBV7-2 and TRBJ1-3 provide the parts outside the CDR3, is GAGVSQSPSNKVTEKGKDVELRCDPISGHTALYWYRQSLGQGLEFLIYFQGNSAPDKSGLPSDRFSAERTGGSVSTLTIQRTQQEDSAVYLCASSHEVTVAGNTIYFGEGSWLTVV.

J is TRBJ2-5 and V is TRBV6-5; TRBD2 agrees at 9 bases. This CDR3 spans 15 amino acids. Losses at the gene ends were 0 bases for V and 2 bases for J; bases not matched to a gene: 1. Per germline, CDR1 MNHEY and CDR2 SVGAGI. The CDR3 DNA follows: TGTGCCAGCAGTTACTCTAGCGGGGGACAAGAGACCCAGTACTTC. Translated, it gives CASSYSSGGQETQYF.

The V gene is TRBV18, the J gene TRBJ2-3, with D possibly TRBD2 on 5 matching bases. The CDR3 is 16 amino acids. Trimming pared 4 bases from V and 0 bases from J, leaving 14 bases between. Germline V CDR1 and CDR2: KGHSH, LQKENI. CDR3 sequence: CASSLSSGPSTDTQYF. CDR3 sequence (DNA): TGTGCCAGCTCACTATCCAGCGGCCCTAGCACAGATACGCAGTATTTT.

The V and J genes are TRBV27 and TRBJ1-5; D is ambiguous. From germline, CDR1 is MNHEY and CDR2 SMNVEV (reference sequence). Trimming stripped 5 bases from V and 7 bases from J, with 18 bases between. The CDR3 runs 15 residues. CDR3 coding DNA: TGTGCCAGCAGTCCCGGGGAGGGCGGAGGACAGCCCCAGCATTTT. Translating gives CASSPGEGGGQPQHF.

This chain uses TRBV5-4 with TRBJ2-5; TRBD2 matches 8 bases. The CDR3 contains 15 residues. Germline V CDR1 and CDR2: SGHNT, YYREEE (reference sequence). After removal of 1 base from V and 5 bases from J, the junction contained 7 bases not matched to a gene. CDR3 DNA: TGTGCCAGCAGCTTGATAACTAGCGGAACGGAGACCCAGTACTTC. This encodes CASSLITSGTETQYF.

The chain joins TRBV7-8 to TRBJ1-1; D possibly corresponds to TRBD1 (5 bases). The CDR3 contains 15 residues. The germline V gene has CDR1 SGHVS and CDR2 FQNEAQ. Trimming took 1 base from V and 1 from J, leaving 10 bases between them. As DNA, the CDR3 is TGTGCCAGCAGCTTAGTAGGGACGGCGAACACTGAAGCTTTCTTT. Translation gives CASSLVGTANTEAFF.

The chain combines TRBV6-1 with TRBJ2-6, with D tentatively TRBD1 (5 bases). CDR1 and CDR2 (germline): MNHNS, SASEGT. V was trimmed by 8 bases and J by 0 bases, leaving 11 bases between them. The CDR3 spans 15 residues. The CDR3 DNA follows: TGTGCCAGCCGTCAGGGATACTCTGGGGCCAACGTCCTGACTTTC. The encoded protein is CASRQGYSGANVLTF.

The chain couples TRBV19 to TRBJ2-2; TRBD1 aligns across 8 bases. The CDR3 is 14 amino acids. After removal of 10 bases from V and 3 bases from J, the junction contained 7 bases not matched to a gene. Germline V gene sequence: CDR1 LNHDA, CDR2 SQIVND (reference sequence). The CDR3 DNA reads TGTGCCACTGGGACAGGTCCGTACACCGGGGAGCTGTTTTTT. Protein: CATGTGPYTGELFF.

The genes are TRBV27 and TRBJ1-1; D ambiguous. Trimming pared 5 bases from V and 4 bases from J, leaving 11 bases between. The CDR3 extends over 13 amino acids. Per germline, CDR1 MNHEY and CDR2 SMNVEV (reference sequence). CDR3 protein: CASSEDRVTEAFF. The DNA for the CDR3 is TGTGCCAGCAGTGAAGATCGGGTCACTGAAGCTTTCTTT.

V gene TRBV6-5 combines with J gene TRBJ1-2, with D tentatively TRBD1 (5 bases). V shed 6 bases and J shed 3 bases, with 17 bases lying between them. The CDR3 runs 15 residues. Looked up from germline, CDR1 is MNHEY and CDR2 is SVGAGI. CDR3 sequence: CASRTPGTHYYGYTF. The CDR3 DNA sequence: TGTGCCAGCAGGACTCCCGGGACCCATTACTATGGCTACACCTTC.

The V call is TRBV18, the J call TRBJ1-5; D is undetermined. CDR3 length equals 13 residues. Trimming stripped 2 bases from V and 1 base from J, with 3 bases between. In germline, CDR1 is KGHSH, CDR2 LQKENI. This CDR3 is CASSPDSNQPQHF. The CDR3, as DNA: TGTGCCAGCTCACCAGACAGCAATCAGCCCCAGCATTTT. Based on the CDR3 plus reference TRBV18 and TRBJ1-5, the full variable domain is NAGVMQNPRHLVRRRGQEARLRCSPMKGHSHVYWYRQLPEEGLKFMVYLQKENIIDESGMPKERFSAEFPKEGPSILRIQQVVRGDSAAYFCASSPDSNQPQHFGDGTRLSIL.

This rearrangement joins TRBV10-3 to TRBJ2-7, with TRBD1 matching 8 bases. Germline V gene lookup returns CDR1 ENHRY and CDR2 SYGVKD. The CDR3 loop spans 15 amino acids. J was trimmed by 2 bases and V by 2 bases; bases with no gene match: 5. CDR3 loop: CAISEGQGFAYEQYV. The CDR3 nucleotides are TGTGCCATCAGTGAGGGACAGGGTTTCGCCTACGAGCAGTACGTC.

The chain couples TRBV2 to TRBJ1-5; D not certain. Germline CDR1 reads SNHLY; CDR2 reads FYNNEI. This CDR3 contains 14 residues. V lost 6 bases, J lost 7 bases, and 16 bases lay in between. CDR3 residues: CASRDAGISQPQHF. CDR3 nucleotides: TGTGCCAGCAGAGATGCGGGAATATCCCAGCCCCAGCATTTT.

V and J are TRBV11-3 and TRBJ1-5; TRBD1 aligns across 10 bases. The ends lost 5 bases at V and 5 bases at J; junction bases unmatched: 6. The CDR3 is 15 residues long. CDR1 is SGHNT and CDR2 is YENEEA in the germline V gene. The CDR3 region is CASSAGGTGDQPQHF. The CDR3 region has the DNA TGTGCCAGCAGCGCGGGGGGGACAGGGGATCAGCCCCAGCATTTT.

The gene calls are TRBV18 and TRBJ1-1, with a tentative D call TRBD1 (5 bases). Trimming removed 2 bases at V and 10 bases at J, with 14 bases between. The CDR3 spans 13 residues. Looked up from germline, CDR1 is KGHSH and CDR2 is LQKENI. This CDR3 reads CASSPAGRGIAFF. DNA for the CDR3: TGTGCCAGCTCACCAGCAGGGAGAGGAATAGCTTTCTTT.

This clone has only one observation. The V and J genes are TRBV10-3 and TRBJ1-2, with a possible D match to TRBD1 (5 bases). V dropped 3 bases and J dropped 4 bases, with 21 bases sitting between them. Germline V gene data show CDR1 as ENHRY and CDR2 as SYGVKD. The CDR3 runs to 17 residues. The CDR3 nucleotides are TGTGCCATCAGTGACCGGGACTATGCGCGGACGGGCTATGGCTACACCTTC. This encodes CAISDRDYARTGYGYTF.